The entry that follows covers one TCR beta chain sequence. Its antigen is currently unknown. The CDR3 consists of 13 residues. Germline values: CDR1 SGHNT, CDR2 YYREEE (reference sequence). Losses at the gene ends were 4 bases for V and 6 bases for J; bases not matched to a gene: 6. This entry is derived from a study of cytomegalovirus exposure and HLA in healthy donors. A multiplex PCR was run with 60 Vbeta primers and 13 Jbeta primers. The authors' processing: Around 9.9 million shared chains were among the approximately 87 million unique TCR beta chains that a later analysis counted. Sequenced by immunoSEQ multiplex PCR; TCRdb stores in-frame clones only, minus some. That table supplies the V and J calls and clone size; D and trimming were determined from the DNA. The table lists about 82,000 clones, roughly 80% of them singletons. Broader study findings: The listing of 150 to 200 TCR beta chains classed them as cytomegalovirus-associated. Relative to the approximately 700-donor mean, N-insertions were reportedly fewer in an Asian-associated ancestry cluster in a later analysis. Being indistinguishable, some V segments were excluded, TRBV6-2 and TRBV6-3 among them.

This chain uses TRBV5-4 with TRBJ1-2, with TRBD1 identical over 7 bases. Input material: PBMCs. This clonotype originated in a human donor in good health. CDR3 loop: CASSIQGVDGYTF. DNA for the CDR3: TGTGCCAGCAGCATCCAGGGGGTAGATGGCTACACCTTC. The whole variable domain, remainder taken from reference TRBV5-4 and TRBJ1-2, is ETGVTQSPTHLIKTRGQQVTLRCSSQSGHNTVSWYQQALGQGPQFIFQYYREEENGRGNFPPRFSGLQFPNYSSELNVNALELDDSALYLCASSIQGVDGYTFGSGTRLTVV.